The TCR beta chain under discussion was sequenced for a study of T cells after yellow fever vaccination. V was shortened by 3 bases and J by 0 bases, with 6 bases between the two germline ends. Germline loops: CDR1 GTSNPN, CDR2 SVGIG (reference sequence). The CDR3 spans 13 residues. A single record per CDR3 protein comes from TCRdb applying MiXCR to the 5' RACE reads. Of roughly 500,000 distinct CDR3 sequences in the sample, about 19% were seen once. Study-wide points: Reappearance after the booster was seen for most primary-vaccination clones, at 95% to 96% CD4 and roughly 90% CD8. One caveat is that FACS-sorted repertoires could contain abundant clonotypes contaminating from the bulk population. Peaking faster, on day 5 versus 15, the secondary response was nonetheless weaker.

Points on this clonotype: Its antigen is undetermined.

The chain carries TRBV30 and TRBJ2-1, with D unclear. Specimen: PBMCs, collected 15 days after the yellow fever booster vaccination. The source of this sequence is a man aged 30 to 39 who received the YFV17D yellow fever vaccine. CDR3 residues: CAWSLSSYNEQFF. In DNA form, the CDR3 reads TGTGCCTGGAGCCTGAGCTCCTACAATGAGCAGTTCTTC.